The 6 T cell receptor beta chains in this list originate from one sample, sequenced in a study of cytomegalovirus exposure and HLA in healthy donors (dated by TCRdb to about 2017). The library was prepared using the immunoSEQ multiplex PCR assay. The multiplex PCR relied on a mix of 60 forward primers for TCR Vbeta segments and 13 reverse primers for TCR Jbeta segments. In its TCRdb copy, this immuneACCESS table keeps in-frame sequences only and misses some clones. Where compared with another copy, unresolved V genes explain less than half of these, and the others have no known cause. The sample yields about 130,000 clones; 75% to 80% were counted once. Clones ranked in the top ten supply 2% to 2.5% of the sample. Specimen: PBMCs. These receptors all come from a man aged 25-45 years in good health and CMV-seronegative.

This clone was picked up one time. The chain uses TRBV4-1 and TRBJ2-5, with 11 bases matching TRBD2. Germline V gene sequence: CDR1 MGHRA, CDR2 YSYEKL. This CDR3 has 15 residues. V lost 4 bases, J lost 5 bases, and 6 bases stayed unmatched. The CDR3, as DNA: TGCGCCAGCAGCCTAGGGACTAGCGGCGGGGAGACCCAGTACTTC. This sequence encodes CASSLGTSGGETQYF.

This clone has just one count. The chain has TRBV6-1 and TRBJ1-1, with 8 bases lining up with TRBD1. Trimming took 4 bases from V and 0 from J; bases not matched to a gene: 1. The V gene's germline CDR1 is MNHNS and CDR2 SASEGT. The CDR3 is 14 residues long. The CDR3 sequence: CASSGTGMNTEAFF. CDR3 nucleotide sequence: TGTGCCAGCAGTGGGACAGGGATGAACACTGAAGCTTTCTTT.

This clone was seen a handful of times. Compared with germline, one end of the junction differs, possibly owing to a read error. V usage is TRBV11-2 and J usage is TRBJ2-1; possibly TRBD2 for D (6 bases). This CDR3 region has 15 residues. The germline CDR1 and CDR2 sequences are SGHAT and FQNNGV. CDR3 nucleotide sequence: TGTGCCAGCAACTTACACGGAGGGGTGAACAATGAGCAGTTCTTC. Translation gives CASNLHGGVNNEQFF.

The chain carries TRBV27 and TRBJ2-3; D may be TRBD2 (5 bases). The V end lost 5 bases, the J end lost 0 bases, and 12 bases lay between the germline ends. CDR3 size: 15 residues. Germline assignment: CDR1 MNHEY and CDR2 SMNVEV (reference sequence). The CDR3 sequence: CASSRGETSTDTQYF. The CDR3 DNA reads as TGTGCCAGCAGTCGTGGGGAGACTAGCACAGATACGCAGTATTTT.

The chain carries TRBV5-1 and TRBJ2-1; 8 bases agree with TRBD1. Looked up from germline, CDR1 is SGHRS and CDR2 is YFSETQ. The junction had 5 bases not matched to a gene; V was cut back by 0 bases and J by 3 bases. The CDR3 spans 16 residues. The CDR3 DNA reads TGCGCCAGCAGCTTGGTTCTCGGGACAGGCTACAATGAGCAGTTCTTC. It yields the protein CASSLVLGTGYNEQFF.

The gene calls are TRBV4-1 and TRBJ2-5; 11 nucleotides line up with TRBD1. The CDR3 is 19 residues long. Germline loops: CDR1 MGHRA, CDR2 YSYEKL. After removal of 4 bases from V and 2 bases from J, the junction contained 15 bases not matched to a gene. The CDR3 region is CASSRLNGGTGGIQETQYF. CDR3 bases: TGCGCCAGCAGCCGACTCAACGGTGGGACAGGGGGAATTCAAGAGACCCAGTACTTC.